Listed here are 20 T cell receptor beta chains from one sample, sequenced in a study of cytomegalovirus exposure and HLA in healthy donors. Amplification used 60 Vbeta primers and 13 Jbeta primers. The data were produced by immunoSEQ multiplex PCR, yet TCRdb's version contains in-frame clones alone and is incomplete. This sample's table has about 140,000 clones. Sequencing used PBMCs. The receptors derive from a woman between 18 and 29 years old in good health and CMV-seronegative.

The J gene is TRBJ1-2, the V gene TRBV10-3; 8 bases align to TRBD1. The V gene's germline CDR1 is ENHRY and CDR2 SYGVKD. V shed 0 bases, J shed 4 bases, and the junction held 7 bases outside the gene matches. CDR3 length: 16 residues. This CDR3 reads CAISESGRGPGYGYTF. The CDR3 bases are TGTGCCATCAGTGAGTCGGGCAGGGGGCCAGGCTATGGCTACACCTTC.

V usage is TRBV19 and J usage is TRBJ2-3; TRBD2 matches at 7 bases. The J segment lost 2 bases and the V segment lost 5 bases, leaving 16 bases of the junction unmatched. The germline gives CDR1 LNHDA, CDR2 SQIVND (reference sequence). CDR3 length: 18 residues. CDR3 protein: CASSYGSGNPQSTDTQYF. CDR3 nucleotides: TGTGCCAGTAGTTACGGCAGCGGGAACCCCCAGTCCACAGATACGCAGTATTTT. The complete variable domain, with remaining parts taken from reference TRBV19 and TRBJ2-3, reads DGGITQSPKYLFRKEGQNVTLSCEQNLNHDAMYWYRQDPGQGLRLIYYSQIVNDFQKGDIAEGYSVSREKKESFPLTVTSAQKNPTAFYLCASSYGSGNPQSTDTQYFGPGTRLTVL.

J is TRBJ2-7 and V is TRBV27, with D perhaps matching TRBD1 (5 bases). The CDR3 consists of 14 residues. CDR1 and CDR2 (germline): MNHEY, SMNVEV (reference sequence). Trimming cost V 1 base and J 2 bases, with 9 bases left between them. The CDR3 protein is CASSLWGGTYEQYF. The CDR3, as DNA: TGTGCCAGCAGTTTATGGGGCGGCACCTACGAGCAGTACTTC.

This rearrangement joins TRBV5-1 to TRBJ2-6; D uncertain. The CDR3 spans 21 residues. Per the germline V gene, CDR1 is SGHRS and CDR2 is YFSETQ. Trimming took off 3 bases at V and 0 bases at J, with 25 bases between the two ends. For the CDR3, the DNA is TGCGCCAGCAGCTCCGGTGATGCCCGAGGCGCGGTCTACTCTGGGGCCAACGTCCTGACTTTC. Its protein product is CASSSGDARGAVYSGANVLTF. The variable domain in full, completed from reference TRBV5-1 and TRBJ2-6, reads KAGVTQTPRYLIKTRGQQVTLSCSPISGHRSVSWYQQTPGQGLQFLFEYFSETQRNKGNFPGRFSGRQFSNSRSEMNVSTLELGDSALYLCASSSGDARGAVYSGANVLTFGAGSRLTVL.

The rearrangement links TRBV5-5 to TRBJ2-5, with 12 nucleotides matching TRBD2. CDR3 length: 16 amino acids. Germline CDR1 reads SGHKS; CDR2 reads YYEKEE (reference sequence). J was trimmed by 5 bases and V by 1 base; bases with no gene match: 6. The CDR3 region is CASSLRTSGNGETQYF. For the CDR3, the DNA is TGTGCCAGCAGCTTGCGGACTAGCGGGAATGGGGAGACCCAGTACTTC.

CDR3 protein: CASSSQIVNHEQFF. CDR3 sequence (DNA): TGTGCCAGCAGCTCACAGATAGTAAACCATGAGCAGTTCTTC. The chain has TRBV7-2 and TRBJ2-1; D not resolved. In germline, CDR1 is SGHTA, CDR2 FQGNSA. The CDR3 loop spans 14 amino acids. V shed 4 bases and J shed 8 bases, with 15 bases lying between them.

V gene TRBV6-5 combines with J gene TRBJ1-6; 8 nucleotides align to TRBD1. The CDR3 contains 14 residues. The germline gives CDR1 MNHEY, CDR2 SVGAGI. With 6 bases clipped from V and 7 bases from J, the junction kept 5 bases outside the gene matches. The CDR3 here is CASSLDRGNSPLHF. In nucleotides, the CDR3 is TGTGCCAGCAGCCTCGACAGGGGCAATTCACCCCTCCACTTT.

The chain couples TRBV2 to TRBJ1-5; perhaps TRBD1 as D (5 bases). The CDR3 is 13 amino acids. Between the trimmed V and J ends, which lost 7 bases and 5 bases, there was a span of 12 bases. Germline V lookup: CDR1 SNHLY, CDR2 FYNNEI. The CDR3 loop reads CASKGGGYQPQHF. CDR3 DNA: TGTGCCAGCAAGGGCGGGGGGTATCAGCCCCAGCATTTT. Combining the CDR3 with reference TRBV2 and TRBJ1-5 gives the whole variable domain EPEVTQTPSHQVTQMGQEVILRCVPISNHLYFYWYRQILGQKVEFLVSFYNNEISEKSEIFDDQFSVERPDGSNFTLKIRSTKLEDSAMYFCASKGGGYQPQHFGDGTRLSIL.

This sequence joins TRBV2 and TRBJ2-1, with 10 bases identical to TRBD2. V trimming: 6 bases; J trimming: 5 bases; junction bases outside the gene matches: 7. Germline CDR1 and CDR2: SNHLY and FYNNEI. The CDR3 is 15 residues long. The CDR3 DNA is TGTGCCAGCAGCCCGCTAGCGGGAGTGAACAATGAGCAGTTCTTC. It encodes CASSPLAGVNNEQFF.

This rearrangement joins TRBV10-3 to TRBJ2-3; 9 bases align to TRBD2. The V segment lost 11 bases and the J segment 2 bases; nucleotides outside the gene matches: 8. CDR3 size: 14 residues. Germline-derived CDR1 and CDR2 are ENHRY and SYGVKD. CDR3 in DNA: TGTGCCTCGGGGACTAGCTCAATCACAGATACGCAGTATTTT. Translated: CASGTSSITDTQYF.

This sequence joins TRBV6-5 and TRBJ1-1; D unresolved. CDR1 and CDR2 (germline): MNHEY, SVGAGI. The CDR3 spans 12 residues. Trimming shortened V by 2 bases and J by 5 bases, and 6 bases separated the two germline ends. The CDR3 spells CASSYTGTEAFF. CDR3 in DNA: TGTGCCAGCAGTTACACGGGGACTGAAGCTTTCTTT.

J is TRBJ1-5 and V is TRBV29-1, with a possible D match to TRBD1 (5 bases). The V end lost 3 bases, the J end lost 2 bases, and 8 bases lay between the germline ends. Germline CDR1 reads SQVTM; CDR2 reads ANQGSEA. This CDR3 spans 13 amino acids. The CDR3 region is CSVEEGRNQPQHF. The CDR3 DNA follows: TGCAGCGTTGAGGAGGGACGCAATCAGCCCCAGCATTTT.

V gene TRBV5-6 combines with J gene TRBJ1-5; maybe TRBD1 (6 bases). The length of the CDR3 is 13 residues. V lost 4 bases to trimming and J lost 4 bases, with 9 bases between them. CDR1 is SGHDT and CDR2 is YYEEEE in the germline V gene. The CDR3 DNA reads TGTGCCAGCAGCCGGACAGCAAATCAGCCCCAGCATTTT. Protein: CASSRTANQPQHF.

The V call is TRBV7-9, the J call TRBJ2-1; perhaps TRBD2 as D (5 bases). V lost 4 bases and J 2 bases, leaving 9 bases between the germline ends. Germline V gene sequence: CDR1 SEHNR, CDR2 FQNEAQ (reference sequence). The CDR3 is made up of 14 amino acids. DNA of the CDR3: TGTGCCAGCAGCTCAGGACTCCCCTACAATGAGCAGTTCTTC. Amino acid sequence: CASSSGLPYNEQFF.

The V call is TRBV7-9, the J call TRBJ1-2; TRBD1 agrees at 8 bases. CDR1 and CDR2 from the germline V gene are SEHNR and FQNEAQ (reference sequence). The J segment lost 2 bases and the V segment lost 5 bases, leaving 7 bases of the junction unmatched. There are 15 residues in the CDR3. This chain's CDR3 is CASSPRTGPNYGYTF. CDR3 DNA: TGTGCCAGCAGCCCCCGGACAGGGCCCAACTATGGCTACACCTTC.

The chain recombines TRBV7-2 with TRBJ2-2; D possibly corresponds to TRBD1 (6 bases). Trimming took off 3 bases at V and 7 bases at J, with 18 bases between the two ends. Germline assignment: CDR1 SGHTA and CDR2 FQGNSA. The CDR3 sequence is 16 residues long. The CDR3 region is CASSLTSRGRVGELFF. The DNA for the CDR3 is TGTGCCAGCAGCTTGACTTCCAGGGGTAGGGTCGGGGAGCTGTTTTTT.

The rearrangement uses TRBV5-1 and TRBJ2-3, with D perhaps TRBD1 (5 bases). Trimming removed 1 base at V and 1 base at J, with 7 bases between. CDR1 is SGHRS and CDR2 is YFSETQ in the germline V gene. This CDR3 is built from 14 residues. The CDR3 DNA sequence: TGCGCCAGCAGCTTGCAGGGTGGCACAGATACGCAGTATTTT. It is translated as CASSLQGGTDTQYF. Drawing the rest from reference TRBV5-1 and TRBJ2-3, the complete variable domain is KAGVTQTPRYLIKTRGQQVTLSCSPISGHRSVSWYQQTPGQGLQFLFEYFSETQRNKGNFPGRFSGRQFSNSRSEMNVSTLELGDSALYLCASSLQGGTDTQYFGPGTRLTVL.

The V gene is TRBV5-5, the J gene TRBJ2-7; D might be TRBD2 (5 bases). V was clipped by 1 base and J by 3 bases, with 11 bases between them. The CDR3 is 14 amino acids. Looked up from germline, CDR1 is SGHKS and CDR2 is YYEKEE (reference sequence). The CDR3 protein is CASSLYSSSYEQYV. The DNA for the CDR3 is TGTGCCAGCAGCTTGTATTCTAGCAGCTACGAGCAGTACGTC.

J is TRBJ2-7 and V is TRBV6-1, with 8 nucleotides matching TRBD1. Germline loops: CDR1 MNHNS, CDR2 SASEGT. The junction had 10 bases not matched to a gene; V was cut back by 7 bases and J by 5 bases. The CDR3 runs to 14 residues. The CDR3 nucleotides are TGTGCCAGCATTGCCGGACAGGGTTCCAACGAGCAGTACGTC. Its translation: CASIAGQGSNEQYV.

The chain recombines TRBV19 with TRBJ2-7, with 8 bases lining up with TRBD1. The germline CDR1 and CDR2 sequences are LNHDA and SQIVND (reference sequence). The CDR3 is 12 amino acids. Trimming at V came to 4 bases and at J to 6 bases, leaving 2 bases not matched to a gene. The DNA of the CDR3 is TGTGCCAGTAGTACAGGACAGGGCGAGCAGTACTTC. It yields the protein CASSTGQGEQYF. Supplemented by reference TRBV19 and TRBJ2-7, the full variable domain reads DGGITQSPKYLFRKEGQNVTLSCEQNLNHDAMYWYRQDPGQGLRLIYYSQIVNDFQKGDIAEGYSVSREKKESFPLTVTSAQKNPTAFYLCASSTGQGEQYFGPGTRLTVT.